This T cell receptor (beta chain) appears in the sequencing data of a study of CD8 T cells in Susac syndrome. To note about this clonotype: Its matching antigen is unknown.

Reverse transcription of roughly 0.5 to 1 ug RNA used random hexamers. Amplification of TCR beta CDR3 by immunoSEQ multiplex PCR spanned 54 Vbeta and 13 Jbeta. TCRdb ran MiXCR on the immunoSEQ multiplex PCR reads and lists one entry per CDR3 protein. The sample shows about 130,000 distinct CDR3 sequences, roughly 80% of them seen only once. TCR beta sequencing covered blood CD8+ and CD4+ T cells. Negative isolation yielded CD4+ and CD8+ T cells, and FACS enriched TEMRA cells. Findings and caveats of the study: By the study's own acknowledgment, its TCR sequencing and HLA analysis included relatively few individuals.

V trimming: 5 bases; J trimming: 4 bases; junction bases outside the gene matches: 5. Germline loops: CDR1 LNHDA, CDR2 SQIVND (reference sequence). The CDR3 runs 16 residues. The chain combines TRBV19 with TRBJ2-3; TRBD2 aligns across 14 bases. The clonotype originates from a human donor with multiple sclerosis. What was sequenced was CD8+ T cells from PBMCs. CDR3 protein: CASSVGTSGGADTQYF. The CDR3 nucleotides read TGTGCCAGTAGTGTCGGGACTAGCGGGGGAGCAGATACGCAGTATTTT.